The entry below gives a single T cell receptor beta chain sequence along with its context. The sample is drawn from a study of blood T cell repertoires in COVID-19. Per the germline V gene, CDR1 is ENHRY and CDR2 is SYGVKD. CDR3 size: 17 residues. Trimming at V came to 6 bases and at J to 0 bases, leaving 7 bases not matched to a gene. In the original processing: For nucleated cells, counts were estimated from reference gene primer amplification. Generated by immunoSEQ multiplex PCR, the TCRdb table keeps only in-frame clones and is missing some. D and trimming were read from the DNA, whereas the V and J calls and clone size are those reported in that table. The table has 200,000 to 300,000 clones, around 84% seen once.

This clonotype was sampled from a woman between 18 and 29 years old with acute or convalescent COVID-19. The rearrangement uses TRBV10-3 and TRBJ2-6; 8 bases are shared with TRBD1. Sequencing input: peripheral blood. CDR3 residues: CAIRTGQDISGANVLTF. CDR3 DNA sequence: TGTGCCATCAGGACGGGACAGGACATCTCTGGGGCCAACGTCCTGACTTTC.